This TCR beta chain appears in the sequencing data of a study of T-cell memory formation after mild COVID-19. From the 5' RACE reads, TCRdb called clonotypes with MiXCR, one entry per CDR3 protein. The sample shows about 360,000 distinct CDR3 sequences, approximately 15% of them seen only once. CDR1 and CDR2 from the germline V gene are MNHEY and SMNVEV (reference sequence). V dropped 5 bases and J dropped 8; count of bases not matched to a gene: 6. There are 14 residues in the CDR3. This rearrangement joins TRBV27 to TRBJ1-6; 7 bases align to TRBD1. The TCR originated in a man younger than 35 who had mild COVID-19 (a few samples of this study predate the infection). Cell type and time point are not known. The sequenced sample was PBMCs or a T cell subset sorted from them (not recorded which). CDR3 sequence: CASSRTGDDSPLHF. The CDR3 DNA reads TGTGCCAGCAGTCGCACAGGGGATGATTCACCCCTCCACTTT.